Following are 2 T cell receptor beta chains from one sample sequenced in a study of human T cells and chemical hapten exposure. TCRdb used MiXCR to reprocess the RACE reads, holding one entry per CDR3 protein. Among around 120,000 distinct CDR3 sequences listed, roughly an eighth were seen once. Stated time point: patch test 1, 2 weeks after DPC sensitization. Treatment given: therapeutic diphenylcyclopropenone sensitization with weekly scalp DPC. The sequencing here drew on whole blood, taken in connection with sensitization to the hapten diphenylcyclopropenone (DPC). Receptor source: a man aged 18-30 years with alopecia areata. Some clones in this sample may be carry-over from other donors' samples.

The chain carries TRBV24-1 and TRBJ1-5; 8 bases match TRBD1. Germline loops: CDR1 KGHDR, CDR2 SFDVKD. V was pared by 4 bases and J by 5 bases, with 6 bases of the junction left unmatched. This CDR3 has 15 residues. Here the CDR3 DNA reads TGTGCCACCAGTGACCCCCAGGGGGCGTATCAGCCCCAGCATTTT. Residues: CATSDPQGAYQPQHF.

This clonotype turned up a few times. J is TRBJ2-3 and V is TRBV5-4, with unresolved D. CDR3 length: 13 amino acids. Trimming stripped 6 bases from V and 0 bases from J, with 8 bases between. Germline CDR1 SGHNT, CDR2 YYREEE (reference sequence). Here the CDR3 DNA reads TGTGCCAGCAAATTCAGTAGCACAGATACGCAGTATTTT. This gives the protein CASKFSSTDTQYF.